This T cell receptor (beta chain) was captured in a study of long-term antiretroviral therapy in people with HIV. The overall study: About a decade before 2015, the earliest samples were taken when ART was typically delayed.

Germline CDR1 is KGHSH and CDR2 is LQKENI. V was clipped by 2 bases and J by 5 bases, with 13 bases between them. The CDR3 is made up of 14 amino acids. This was the immunoSEQ v3.0 assay at survey level. Libraries were prepared by immunoSEQ multiplex PCR; TCRdb keeps only in-frame clonotypes and omits some of them. The data contain roughly 20,000 clones, 70% to 90% of them singletons. The sample consisted of unsorted PBMCs, taken 2.3 years after starting antiretroviral therapy. This TCR was sampled from a man in his 60s with HIV. The V and J genes are TRBV18 and TRBJ2-7; D remains ambiguous. The CDR3 nucleotides read TGTGCCAGCTCACCAAGTCGGAGAGTCGACGAGCAGTACTTC. This translates into CASSPSRRVDEQYF.